This T cell receptor (beta chain) was documented in a study of regulatory T cells in long-lasting Graves disease. Study-wide context: The antithyroid drugs taken by newly diagnosed Graves' patients had been used for under 3 months.

Time point here: newly diagnosed GD, antithyroid drugs for less than 3 months. Following extraction of RNA from PBMCs, that RNA was used to make the TCR library. V shed 6 bases and J shed 0 bases, with 9 bases lying between them. The CDR3 spans 14 residues. Germline V CDR1 and CDR2: MNHNS, SASEGT. This clonotype turned up a few times. Investigators prepared the TCR beta libraries by applying iRepertoire HTBI primers and Arm-PCR of CDR3 regions. One entry per CDR3 protein, called by TCRdb with MiXCR from the multiplex PCR reads. Counted here are more than 400,000 distinct CDR3 sequences, around 17% occurring once; the ten biggest clones make up about 10%. These same records also appear under a second study, on T cells in Graves' hyperthyroidism and ophthalmopathy. Per that paper: The HTBI primer set served for first-round RT-PCR of the TCR CDR3.

Here the sequenced sample was peripheral blood mononuclear cells (PBMCs), taken at new diagnosis, from a patient treated with antithyroid drugs. This rearrangement joins TRBV6-1 to TRBJ1-3; D gene unclear. The TCR comes from a young woman with Graves disease. CDR3 loop: CASSTWLSGNTIYF. CDR3 in DNA: TGTGCCAGCAGCACCTGGCTCTCTGGAAACACCATATATTTT.